Sequencing of this T cell receptor (beta chain) was carried out in a study of blood T cell repertoires in COVID-19. Study at large: Sources were T cells, B-cell-depleted T cells, or PBMCs; the material itself was cDNA or gDNA.

A few counts support this clone. The protocol was immunoSEQ multiplex PCR, while the TCRdb copy is restricted to in-frame clones and leaves out a portion. The table lists 200,000 to 250,000 clones, 90% of them singletons. This TCR was recovered from a young man with COVID-19, enrolled during active disease. The sequencing sample was made of peripheral blood.

The DNA of the CDR3 is TGTGCCAGCAGCCCGACAGGGACCTATGGCTACACCTTC. It translates to CASSPTGTYGYTF. The J gene is TRBJ1-2, the V gene TRBV6-2 or TRBV6-3; 7 nucleotides line up with TRBD1. CDR3 length: 13 amino acids. Germline-derived CDR1 and CDR2 are MNHEY and SVGEGT. Unmatched junction bases numbered 5, after V lost 6 bases and J lost 4 bases.